This TCR beta chain was found in a study of blood T cells in healthy people across ages. Study overall: Every two T cells gave about one barcoded beta molecule via template switching.

A remark on this clonotype: Its antigen is unidentified.

The CDR3 is made up of 14 amino acids. Trimming stripped 4 bases from V and 7 bases from J, with 15 bases between. Germline CDR1 and CDR2: SGHRS and YFSETQ. Total RNA was extracted at no less than 6 micrograms per sample. Using a J-beta primer mix together with a sample-barcoded 5' primer, a second PCR was run for roughly 6 to 11 cycles. MiXCR was run by TCRdb on the 5' RACE reads, yielding one entry per CDR3 protein. The sample shows about 1.4 million distinct CDR3 sequences, around 55% of them seen only once. Study-wide results and limits: Those diversity estimates obtained from one million T cells were thought to be underestimates.

The source is a young man in good health. The sequenced sample consisted of blood. The chain couples TRBV5-1 to TRBJ2-1; D is undetermined. Here the CDR3 DNA reads TGCGCCAGCAGCCTGGGGTCGGTTCTGAATGAGCAGTTCTTC. This encodes CASSLGSVLNEQFF.